Below, 16 T cell receptor beta chains from the same sample are listed, as sequenced in a study of blood T cells in healthy people across ages. A second PCR, run for roughly 7 to 11 cycles, used a sample-barcoded 5' primer plus a J-beta primer mix. Using its own MiXCR run on the 5' RACE reads, TCRdb lists one record per CDR3 protein. The sample contains about 640,000 distinct CDR3 sequences, 58% of which appear only once. Sequencing was performed on blood. All receptors come from a man in his sixties in good health.

In DNA form, the CDR3 reads TGTGCCAGCAGCTTCTCTCGACAGGATGGGACCCAGTACTTC. Encoded protein: CASSFSRQDGTQYF. The V and J genes are TRBV7-2 and TRBJ2-5; tentatively, D is TRBD1 (6 bases). This CDR3 comprises 14 residues. The V gene lost 3 bases and the J gene lost 7 bases, with 15 bases spanning the gap. Germline V lookup: CDR1 SGHTA, CDR2 FQGNSA.

The chain combines TRBV6-5 with TRBJ1-4; TRBD1 might be the D (5 bases). V was pared by 7 bases and J by 7 bases, with 16 bases between. The CDR3 has 14 residues. The V gene's germline CDR1 is MNHEY and CDR2 SVGAGI. In DNA, the CDR3 is TGTGCCAGCATGAGGGGTATCTGGGGTGAAAAACTGTTTTTT. Translating gives CASMRGIWGEKLFF.

The chain couples TRBV4-1 to TRBJ1-1; possible D gene TRBD1, 6 bases. From germline, CDR1 is MGHRA and CDR2 YSYEKL. CDR3 length equals 16 residues. V lost 0 bases and J 5 bases, leaving 16 bases between the germline ends. CDR3 sequence (DNA): TGCGCCAGCAGCCAAGATCCGGCAGGGGTTAATACTGAAGCTTTCTTT. Translating gives CASSQDPAGVNTEAFF.

This clonotype was detected only a few times. The chain combines TRBV6-6 with TRBJ1-2; TRBD1 matches at 7 bases. The ends lost 4 bases at V and 4 bases at J; junction bases unmatched: 6. The CDR3 consists of 14 residues. CDR1 is MNHNY, CDR2 SVGAGI, per germline (reference sequence). In nucleotides, the CDR3 is TGTGCCAGCAGTTCCGGGACAGCCACCTATGGCTACACCTTC. It codes for CASSSGTATYGYTF.

This CDR3 reads CATMDRGLDEQFF. As DNA, the CDR3 is TGTGCCACCATGGACAGGGGGCTGGATGAGCAGTTCTTC. The chain combines TRBV24-1 with TRBJ2-1, with 11 bases matching TRBD1. Germline CDR1 and CDR2: KGHDR and SFDVKD. The CDR3 has 13 residues. V was pared by 8 bases and J by 8 bases, with 4 bases of the junction left unmatched.

The chain combines TRBV7-9 with TRBJ1-6, with D uncertain. Trimming took off 0 bases at V and 7 bases at J, with 10 bases between the two ends. Germline V lookup: CDR1 SEHNR, CDR2 FQNEAQ (reference sequence). The CDR3 is made up of 15 amino acids. The CDR3 nucleotides read TGTGCCAGCAGCTTAGCGCTGGCAGAGAATTCACCCCTCCACTTT. Its translation: CASSLALAENSPLHF.

This clonotype was found a few times. The rearrangement links TRBV5-1 to TRBJ1-2; TRBD1 is a possible D gene (5 bases). The V gene's germline CDR1 is SGHRS and CDR2 YFSETQ. The CDR3 runs to 14 residues. Trimming stripped 4 bases from V and 6 bases from J, with 16 bases between. CDR3 in DNA: TGCGCCAGCAGCGTCCAAGGCAGGGCTGATGGCTACACCTTC. Translation: CASSVQGRADGYTF.

The chain couples TRBV6-6 to TRBJ1-4; TRBD1 is a possible D gene (5 bases). This CDR3 region has 13 residues. V was pared by 10 bases and J by 4 bases, with 13 bases between. CDR1 and CDR2 from the germline V gene are MNHNY and SVGAGI (reference sequence). Here the CDR3 DNA reads TGTGCCATAGGGGCCCGGTATAATGAAAAACTGTTTTTT. Translation: CAIGARYNEKLFF.

The chain is built from TRBV5-1 and TRBJ2-5; no firm D call. CDR1 SGHRS and CDR2 YFSETQ come from the germline V gene. Trimming left V 4 bases short and J 5 bases short, with 12 bases between. This CDR3 region has 13 residues. The CDR3 DNA follows: TGCGCCAGCAGCAAATTAGGATCGGAGACCCAGTACTTC. Amino acid sequence: CASSKLGSETQYF.

The rearrangement joins TRBV28 to TRBJ2-7; D uncertain. The V gene's germline CDR1 is MDHEN and CDR2 SYDVKM. CDR3 length: 14 amino acids. V lost 5 bases and J lost 2, with 13 bases in between. CDR3 in DNA: TGTGCCAGCAGTCCTCCCCAGGCGACCTACGAGCAGTACTTC. Amino acid sequence: CASSPPQATYEQYF.

CDR3 DNA: TGTGCCAGCATTTCGGGGGGAGCGGGCTACAATGAGCAGTACTTC. Translation gives CASISGGAGYNEQYF. The V call is TRBV25-1, the J call TRBJ2-7, with TRBD2 matching 7 bases. The CDR3 has 15 amino acids. Germline CDR1 and CDR2: MGHDK and SYGVNS. J was trimmed by 7 bases and V by 7 bases; bases with no gene match: 16.

The CDR3 loop reads CSAREGLATNEKLFF. The CDR3 DNA follows: TGCAGTGCCCGGGAGGGACTGGCAACTAATGAAAAACTGTTTTTT. The J gene is TRBJ1-4, the V gene TRBV20-1, with D perhaps TRBD1 (5 bases). Germline V lookup: CDR1 DFQATT, CDR2 SNEGSKA (reference sequence). V shed 6 bases and J shed 0 bases, with 14 bases lying between them. The CDR3 length is 15 residues.

The rearrangement uses TRBV10-3 and TRBJ2-2, with a possible D match to TRBD1 (6 bases). The V gene lost 7 bases and the J gene lost 1 base, with 16 bases spanning the gap. Per the germline V gene, CDR1 is ENHRY and CDR2 is SYGVKD. This CDR3 has 16 amino acids. This CDR3 is CAINEGQGRNTGELFF. The CDR3 nucleotides read TGTGCCATCAACGAAGGGCAGGGGAGGAACACCGGGGAGCTGTTTTTT.

This clonotype was seen only a few times. The rearrangement joins TRBV29-1 to TRBJ2-5; D is unresolved. Germline lookup yields CDR1 SQVTM and CDR2 ANQGSEA. This CDR3 has 13 residues. Trimming pared 6 bases from V and 0 bases from J, leaving 11 bases between. The CDR3 loop is CSVLRVNQETQYF. The CDR3, as DNA: TGCAGCGTCCTAAGGGTGAACCAAGAGACCCAGTACTTC.

The chain is built from TRBV5-1 and TRBJ2-7; D is perhaps TRBD1 (6 bases). V was pared by 0 bases and J by 3 bases, with 19 bases between. Per germline, CDR1 SGHRS and CDR2 YFSETQ. This CDR3 has 17 amino acids. CDR3 loop: CASSLAKSGAGSYEQYF. The CDR3 DNA sequence: TGCGCCAGCAGCTTGGCCAAGTCAGGGGCTGGGAGCTACGAGCAGTACTTC. Filled out from reference TRBV5-1 and TRBJ2-7, the complete variable domain reads KAGVTQTPRYLIKTRGQQVTLSCSPISGHRSVSWYQQTPGQGLQFLFEYFSETQRNKGNFPGRFSGRQFSNSRSEMNVSTLELGDSALYLCASSLAKSGAGSYEQYFGPGTRLTVT.

Here the CDR3 DNA reads TGCAGCGTTGAAGTGGGCCAGACCCAGTACTTC. It translates to CSVEVGQTQYF. The chain joins TRBV29-1 to TRBJ2-5, with D unresolved. Germline V CDR1 and CDR2: SQVTM, ANQGSEA. The CDR3 has 11 amino acids. V was trimmed by 1 base and J by 6 bases, leaving 6 bases between them.